The clone carrying this T cell receptor beta chain came up a few times. The antigen is undetermined. The record originates from a study of T cells after yellow fever vaccination. Study-level points and caveats: A limited proportion of clonotypes was detected within both the CD4 and CD8 compartments.

TCRdb independently ran MiXCR on the 5' RACE reads; one entry per CDR3 protein. The sample consists of some 320,000 distinct CDR3 sequences, 8.7% of them appearing once. Germline V lookup: CDR1 MNHEY, CDR2 SMNVEV (reference sequence). This CDR3 has 13 residues. V shed 9 bases and J shed 4 bases, with 14 bases lying between them. This receptor was taken from a man aged 18 to 35 who received the YFV17D yellow fever vaccine. The chain employs TRBV27 and TRBJ2-3, with D maybe TRBD1 (6 bases). The specimen comprised PBMCs, sampled on the day of the first yellow fever vaccination. The CDR3 loop is CASTDSSPDTQYF. The CDR3 DNA sequence: TGTGCCAGTACGGACAGCTCCCCAGATACGCAGTATTTT.